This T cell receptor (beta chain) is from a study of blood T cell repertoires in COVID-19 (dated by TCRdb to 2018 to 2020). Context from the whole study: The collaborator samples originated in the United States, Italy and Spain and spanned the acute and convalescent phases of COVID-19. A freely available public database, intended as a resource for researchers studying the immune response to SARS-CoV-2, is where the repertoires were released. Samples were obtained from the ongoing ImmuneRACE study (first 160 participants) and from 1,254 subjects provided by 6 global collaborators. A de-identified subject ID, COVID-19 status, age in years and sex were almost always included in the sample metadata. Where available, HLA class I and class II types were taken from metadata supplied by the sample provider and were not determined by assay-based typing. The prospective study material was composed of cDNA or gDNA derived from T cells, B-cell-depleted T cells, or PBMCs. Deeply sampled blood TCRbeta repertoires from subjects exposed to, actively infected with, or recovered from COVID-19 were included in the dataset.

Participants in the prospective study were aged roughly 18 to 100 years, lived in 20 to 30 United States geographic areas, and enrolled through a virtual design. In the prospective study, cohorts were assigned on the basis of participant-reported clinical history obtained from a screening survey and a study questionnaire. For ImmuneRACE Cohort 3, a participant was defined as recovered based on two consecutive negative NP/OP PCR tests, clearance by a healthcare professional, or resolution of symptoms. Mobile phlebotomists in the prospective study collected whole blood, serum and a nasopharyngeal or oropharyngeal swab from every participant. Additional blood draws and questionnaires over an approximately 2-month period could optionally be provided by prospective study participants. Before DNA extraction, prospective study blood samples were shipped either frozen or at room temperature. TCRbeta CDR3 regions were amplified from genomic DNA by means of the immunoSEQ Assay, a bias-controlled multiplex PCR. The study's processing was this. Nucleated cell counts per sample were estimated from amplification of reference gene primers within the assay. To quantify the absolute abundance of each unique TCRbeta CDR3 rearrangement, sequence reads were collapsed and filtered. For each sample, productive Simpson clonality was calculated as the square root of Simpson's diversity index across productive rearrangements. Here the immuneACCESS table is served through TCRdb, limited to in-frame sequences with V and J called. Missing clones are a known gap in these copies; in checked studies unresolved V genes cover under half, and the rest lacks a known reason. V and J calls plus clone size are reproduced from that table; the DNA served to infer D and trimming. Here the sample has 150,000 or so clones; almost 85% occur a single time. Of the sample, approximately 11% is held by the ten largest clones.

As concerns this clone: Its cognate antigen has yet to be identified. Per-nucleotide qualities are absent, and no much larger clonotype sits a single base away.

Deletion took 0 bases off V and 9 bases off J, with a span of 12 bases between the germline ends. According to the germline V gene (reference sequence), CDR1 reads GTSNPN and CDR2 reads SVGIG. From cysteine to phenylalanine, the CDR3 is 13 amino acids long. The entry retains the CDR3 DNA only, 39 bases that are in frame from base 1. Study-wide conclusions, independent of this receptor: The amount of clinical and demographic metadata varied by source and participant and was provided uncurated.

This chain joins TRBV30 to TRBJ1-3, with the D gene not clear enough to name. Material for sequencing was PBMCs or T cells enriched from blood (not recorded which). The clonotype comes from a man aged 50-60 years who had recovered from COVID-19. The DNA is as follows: TGTGCCTGGAGTGTGAGTGGGCCCCTCACCATATATTTT. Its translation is CAWSVSGPLTIYF.